These 21 T cell receptor beta chains share one sample of origin, sequenced in a study of T cells in localized non-small cell lung cancer. The data were produced by immunoSEQ multiplex PCR, yet TCRdb's version contains in-frame clones alone and is incomplete. The sample has fewer than 20,000 clones, around 80% seen once. The specimen comprised peripheral blood, sampled before any cancer treatment. These receptor sequences come from a male donor aged 60 or over with stage III lung adenocarcinoma.

In its sample, this clone was seen a few times. This chain uses TRBV19 with TRBJ2-2; D unresolved. Trimming cost V 7 bases and J 6 bases, with 9 bases left between them. This CDR3 has 12 residues. From germline, CDR1 is LNHDA and CDR2 SQIVND (reference sequence). The CDR3 nucleotides are TGTGCCAGTATTAACTTCGCCGGGGAGCTGTTTTTT. Its protein product is CASINFAGELFF.

The chain joins TRBV10-1 to TRBJ2-5, with D maybe TRBD1 (7 bases). Germline V gives CDR1 WNHNN, CDR2 SYGVQD (reference sequence). The CDR3 sequence is 18 residues long. V was pared by 8 bases and J by 0 bases, with 25 bases between. The CDR3 sequence: CASGWRGNDRADQETQYF. DNA for the CDR3: TGCGCCAGCGGGTGGAGGGGGAACGACAGGGCCGACCAAGAGACCCAGTACTTC.

The gene calls are TRBV6-1 and TRBJ1-1; a possible D gene is TRBD1 (6 bases). The V end was cut by 2 bases, the J end by 8 bases, with 21 bases between. This CDR3 spans 16 amino acids. Germline V gene lookup returns CDR1 MNHNS and CDR2 SASEGT. CDR3 residues: CASSELTGLYRGEAFF. As DNA, the CDR3 is TGTGCCAGCAGTGAATTGACAGGTTTGTACCGTGGGGAAGCTTTCTTT.

The V and J genes are TRBV12-5 and TRBJ2-5, with 10 bases matching TRBD2. Judging by the DNA end, TRBJ2-7 fits better; the J call may be wrong. The CDR3 runs to 18 residues. Germline lookup yields CDR1 LGHNT and CDR2 FRNRAP. The CDR3: CASGLATQLAGNSYEQYF. Written as DNA, the CDR3 is TGTGCTAGTGGTTTGGCCACCCAACTAGCGGGGAACTCCTACGAGCAGTACTTC.

V usage is TRBV6-6 and J usage is TRBJ1-1; TRBD1 might be the D (6 bases). Germline values: CDR1 MNHNY, CDR2 SVGAGI (reference sequence). CDR3 length: 15 amino acids. V was shortened by 3 bases and J by 5 bases, with 16 bases between the two germline ends. In DNA, the CDR3 is TGTGCCAGCAGTTATGGTGTTGGGGGCGGTACTGAAGCTTTCTTT. Its translation is CASSYGVGGGTEAFF.

The chain recombines TRBV11-2 with TRBJ1-1, with no clear D. The ends were cut back, 6 bases at V and 5 bases at J, with 16 bases in the middle. Germline-derived CDR1 and CDR2 are SGHAT and FQNNGV. The CDR3 extends over 14 amino acids. DNA for the CDR3: TGTGCCAGCAGTTCACCGGTAAGAGGTACTGAAGCTTTCTTT. Translation gives CASSSPVRGTEAFF.

The count of this clone is one. This rearrangement joins TRBV6-5 to TRBJ2-7; D may be TRBD1 or TRBD2 (5 bases each). The CDR3 loop spans 13 amino acids. V was trimmed by 10 bases and J by 1 base, leaving 14 bases between them. The germline CDR1 and CDR2 sequences are MNHEY and SVGAGI. The CDR3 is CATQSGASYEQYF. CDR3 DNA sequence: TGTGCCACCCAGTCCGGGGCATCCTACGAGCAGTACTTC.

J is TRBJ1-3 and V is TRBV2; D is uncertain. The CDR3 is 14 residues long. V lost 6 bases and J lost 2, with 11 bases in between. Germline CDR1 is SNHLY and CDR2 is FYNNEI. CDR3 amino acids: CASSSSGTGNTIYF. CDR3 sequence (DNA): TGTGCCAGCAGCTCCTCCGGGACTGGAAACACCATATATTTT.

The chain combines TRBV2 with TRBJ2-3, with D unresolved. With 2 bases removed from V and 4 bases from J, the gap between germline ends came to 7 bases. This CDR3 has 13 residues. CDR1 is SNHLY, CDR2 FYNNEI, per germline. Here the CDR3 reads CASSEQVPDTQYF. The CDR3 DNA follows: TGTGCCAGCAGTGAACAGGTCCCAGATACGCAGTATTTT.

The sample holds a few counts of this clone. Germline is not matched at one junction end, which may reflect a read error. The gene calls are TRBV5-1 and TRBJ2-7; D gene ambiguous. CDR1 is SGHRS and CDR2 is YFSETQ in the germline V gene. The CDR3 length is 14 residues. CDR3 residues: CASSFDRSSDEQYF. Written as DNA, the CDR3 is TGCGCCAGCAGCTTCGACCGATCCTCCGACGAGCAGTACTTC.

The chain couples TRBV19 to TRBJ2-1; TRBD2 matches 14 bases. The CDR3 is 16 amino acids. The V gene end was trimmed by 5 bases and the J gene end by 6 bases; junction bases not matched to a gene: 6. Germline V CDR1 and CDR2: LNHDA, SQIVND (reference sequence). CDR3 in amino acids: CASSDQGTSGGNEQFF. The CDR3 DNA reads TGTGCCAGTAGTGACCAAGGGACTAGCGGGGGCAATGAGCAGTTCTTC.

This clone has more than one count but fewer than ten. V gene TRBV4-1 combines with J gene TRBJ1-4; possible D gene TRBD1, 5 bases. This CDR3 has 18 residues. Germline V gene lookup returns CDR1 MGHRA and CDR2 YSYEKL. V was clipped by 0 bases and J by 6 bases, with 20 bases between them. In DNA form, the CDR3 reads TGCGCCAGCAGCCAAGATGGGGGTTATGGGGGTGTAGATGAAAAACTGTTTTTT. Translated, it gives CASSQDGGYGGVDEKLFF.

The chain has TRBV2 and TRBJ1-4; D not resolved. The CDR3 has 13 residues. Between the trimmed V and J ends, which lost 8 bases and 7 bases, there was a span of 14 bases. Germline V CDR1 and CDR2: SNHLY, FYNNEI. CDR3 protein: CASLGEDVEKLFF. The CDR3 nucleotides are TGTGCCAGCCTTGGGGAGGACGTTGAAAAACTGTTTTTT.

V and J are TRBV6-4 and TRBJ2-1, with D hard to call. Germline V gives CDR1 MRHNA, CDR2 SNTAGT. CDR3 length: 14 residues. Trimming removed 0 bases from V and 0 bases from J, with 3 bases in between. The CDR3: CASSDSDSYNEQFF. The CDR3 coding sequence is TGTGCCAGCAGTGACTCGGACTCCTACAATGAGCAGTTCTTC.

The chain has TRBV6-1 and TRBJ1-6, with a tentative D call TRBD1 (5 bases). Germline CDR1 is MNHNS and CDR2 is SASEGT. The CDR3 covers 14 residues. V lost 10 bases and J lost 7, with 17 bases in between. CDR3 amino acids: CATSVRGGNSPLHF. As DNA, the CDR3 is TGTGCCACTTCCGTCCGCGGGGGAAATTCACCCCTCCACTTT.

V gene TRBV4-2 combines with J gene TRBJ2-3; no clear D. Between the trimmed V and J ends, which lost 4 bases and 3 bases, there was a span of 14 bases. The CDR3 extends over 15 amino acids. The germline V gene encodes CDR1 LGHNA and CDR2 YNFKEQ. CDR3 sequence: CASSLRNRRTDTQYF. The CDR3 DNA follows: TGTGCCAGCAGCCTAAGAAACCGAAGGACAGATACGCAGTATTTT.

The chain employs TRBV5-1 and TRBJ2-3, with unresolved D. CDR3 size: 14 residues. V shed 4 bases and J shed 2 bases, with 11 bases lying between them. The germline V gene has CDR1 SGHRS and CDR2 YFSETQ. CDR3 region: CASSLGMTTDTQYF. CDR3 bases: TGCGCCAGCAGCCTGGGGATGACCACAGATACGCAGTATTTT. Variable domain in full (rest from reference TRBV5-1 and TRBJ2-3): KAGVTQTPRYLIKTRGQQVTLSCSPISGHRSVSWYQQTPGQGLQFLFEYFSETQRNKGNFPGRFSGRQFSNSRSEMNVSTLELGDSALYLCASSLGMTTDTQYFGPGTRLTVL.

V and J are TRBV4-1 and TRBJ1-2; 10 bases line up with TRBD1. The CDR3 has 13 residues. The V segment lost 3 bases and the J segment 6 bases; nucleotides outside the gene matches: 1. Per the germline V gene, CDR1 is MGHRA and CDR2 is YSYEKL. CDR3 DNA sequence: TGCGCCAGCAGCCATGGACAGGGGGATGGCTACACCTTC. Protein product: CASSHGQGDGYTF.

The chain couples TRBV2 to TRBJ2-2; 7 positions match TRBD1. This CDR3 has 14 amino acids. Per germline, CDR1 SNHLY and CDR2 FYNNEI. The V gene end was trimmed by 7 bases and the J gene end by 5 bases; junction bases not matched to a gene: 7. Written as DNA, the CDR3 is TGTGCCAGCACCTTGACAGGGTGGACCGGGGAGCTGTTTTTT. It yields the protein CASTLTGWTGELFF.

The chain carries TRBV30 and TRBJ2-1; 7 nucleotides agree with TRBD1. The CDR3 contains 14 residues. Trimming at V came to 1 base and at J to 3 bases, leaving 3 bases not matched to a gene. Germline V gives CDR1 GTSNPN, CDR2 SVGIG (reference sequence). The CDR3 DNA follows: TGTGCCTGGAGTGAGGGGGCCGACTACAATGAGCAGTTCTTC. This codes for CAWSEGADYNEQFF.

The chain uses TRBV2 and TRBJ1-1; no clear D. Looked up from germline, CDR1 is SNHLY and CDR2 is FYNNEI. This CDR3 contains 13 residues. V lost 5 bases to trimming and J lost 1 base, with 8 bases between them. The CDR3 DNA reads as TGTGCCAGCAGTTTCCAGAGGAACACTGAAGCTTTCTTT. Amino acids: CASSFQRNTEAFF.